The 20 T cell receptor beta chains below all came from one sample that was sequenced in a study of neurological immune-mediated disorders. One entry per CDR3 protein results from TCRdb running MiXCR on the 5' RACE reads. The top ten hold about 3% of the sample, which has about 58,000 distinct CDR3 sequences, 2% to 2.5% seen once. Sample: PBMCs. The receptors derive from a man aged 45 to 65 with multiple sclerosis.

This clonotype was counted at least ten times. The V gene is TRBV20-1, the J gene TRBJ1-2, with D unclear. CDR1 is DFQATT, CDR2 SNEGSKA, per germline (reference sequence). The V gene lost 4 bases and the J gene lost 4 bases, with 13 bases spanning the gap. The CDR3 runs 13 residues. For the CDR3, the DNA is TGCAGTGCTAAGCCCCCCGGATCCTATGGCTACACCTTC. Protein product: CSAKPPGSYGYTF.

This clonotype was counted many times. V and J are TRBV12-3 or TRBV12-4 and TRBJ1-2; perhaps TRBD1 as D (6 bases). The CDR3 is 13 residues long. The V end lost 11 bases, the J end lost 4 bases, and 17 bases lay between the germline ends. The CDR3 DNA sequence: TGTGCCTCCAGCACGCAGGGGAGCTATGGCTACACCTTC. Translated: CASSTQGSYGYTF.

This clonotype has at least ten counts. The CDR3 DNA follows: TGTGCCAGCAGTTTGCCGGGCCCCAGCACCTACGAGCAGTACTTC. It encodes CASSLPGPSTYEQYF. This chain links TRBV12-3 or TRBV12-4 with TRBJ2-7, with no clear D. The CDR3 runs to 15 residues. V shed 3 bases and J shed 2 bases, with 14 bases lying between them.

In its sample, this clonotype was seen many times. The chain employs TRBV7-2 and TRBJ1-6; D is unclear. In germline, CDR1 is SGHTA, CDR2 FQGNSA. This CDR3 region has 15 residues. Trimming stripped 2 bases from V and 10 bases from J, with 15 bases between. This chain's CDR3 is CASSLSDSPTSPLHF. DNA for the CDR3: TGTGCCAGCAGCTTAAGCGACTCCCCAACGTCACCCCTCCACTTT.

This chain connects TRBV7-2 to TRBJ2-2; D gene unclear. Germline CDR1 SGHTA, CDR2 FQGNSA. CDR3 size: 13 residues. V lost 4 bases, J lost 2 bases, and 5 bases lay in between. CDR3 DNA: TGTGCCAGCAGCTCCGATAACACCGGGGAGCTGTTTTTT. Translated, it gives CASSSDNTGELFF.

This clonotype was counted at least ten times. The chain joins TRBV7-9 to TRBJ2-2; 10 nucleotides line up with TRBD1. Germline V gene lookup returns CDR1 SEHNR and CDR2 FQNEAQ (reference sequence). This CDR3 spans 15 amino acids. V was pared by 6 bases and J by 7 bases, with 8 bases of the junction left unmatched. The CDR3 loop is CASRAGTGENGELFF. CDR3 nucleotides: TGTGCCAGCAGGGCCGGGACAGGGGAAAACGGGGAGCTGTTTTTT.

This clonotype has a count of ten or more. The chain joins TRBV6-5 to TRBJ1-5; no clear D gene. The CDR3 loop spans 15 amino acids. Trimming cost V 0 bases and J 1 base, with 7 bases left between them. Germline CDR1 MNHEY, CDR2 SVGAGI. CDR3 region: CASSYSPGSNQPQHF. The CDR3 DNA reads as TGTGCCAGCAGTTACTCGCCAGGCAGCAATCAGCCCCAGCATTTT.

This clonotype occurred many times. The rearrangement uses TRBV4-1 and TRBJ2-7, with a possible D match to TRBD1 (5 bases). This CDR3 is 14 amino acids long. Germline-derived CDR1 and CDR2 are MGHRA and YSYEKL. With 1 base removed from V and 2 bases from J, the gap between germline ends came to 9 bases. As DNA, the CDR3 is TGCGCCAGCAGCCAAGCCCAGGGCGCCTACGAGCAGTACTTC. Its translation: CASSQAQGAYEQYF.

This clonotype was seen ten or more times. The V call is TRBV12-3 or TRBV12-4, the J call TRBJ2-1, with D possibly being TRBD1 (6 bases). The CDR3 extends over 14 amino acids. The V gene lost 7 bases and the J gene lost 2 bases, with 12 bases spanning the gap. CDR3 region: CASIEDRTYNEQFF. CDR3 nucleotide sequence: TGTGCCAGCATCGAGGACAGAACCTACAATGAGCAGTTCTTC.

This clonotype was found many times. The chain recombines TRBV3-2 with TRBJ2-5. TRBV3-2 is designated a pseudogene. The CDR3 is 12 residues long. CDR3 nucleotide sequence: TGTGCCAGCAGCCAAGATATGGAGACCCAGTACTTC. Amino acid sequence: CASSQDMETQYF.

This clonotype was seen repeatedly, ten times or more. CDR3 region: CASSYPPVSYTF. DNA of the CDR3: TGTGCCAGCAGTTACCCACCGGTGAGCTACACCTTC. This sequence joins TRBV6-2 or TRBV6-3 and TRBJ1-2; unclear D gene. Trimming removed 2 bases at V and 9 bases at J, with 10 bases between. Germline assignment: CDR1 MNHEY and CDR2 SVGEGT. This CDR3 is 12 amino acids long.

This clonotype occurred many times. The J gene is TRBJ1-5, the V gene TRBV27; 7 bases align to TRBD1. There are 16 residues in the CDR3. Germline CDR1 is MNHEY and CDR2 is SMNVEV (reference sequence). V lost 1 base and J lost 0; bases outside the gene matches: 3. The CDR3 loop reads CASSLWGQNSNQPQHF. As DNA, the CDR3 is TGTGCCAGCAGTTTATGGGGACAGAATAGCAATCAGCCCCAGCATTTT.

This clonotype was counted between two and nine times. The conserved phenylalanine or tryptophan is not found at the CDR3 terminus, so this likely reflects a read error. The DNA is omitted, as the CDR3 cannot be located on it reliably, and the CDR3 follows TCRdb's listing. This chain joins TRBV9 and TRBJ1-6; the listed D gene, TRBD1, was not tested against the DNA. The CDR3 has 15 amino acids, counting both end residues. CDR1 is SGDLS, CDR2 YYNGEE, per germline. The CDR3 sequence: CASSTHGTGDSPLHC.

In its sample, this clonotype was seen many times. The J gene is TRBJ2-3, the V gene TRBV6-4; 8 nucleotides match TRBD1. The CDR3 covers 14 residues. The V segment lost 9 bases and the J segment 2 bases; nucleotides outside the gene matches: 7. Germline CDR1 reads MRHNA; CDR2 reads SNTAGT. Here the CDR3 DNA reads TGTGCCAGAACCGGACAGGGCCCCACAGATACGCAGTATTTT. The encoded protein is CARTGQGPTDTQYF.

This clonotype was detected many times. This sequence joins TRBV2 and TRBJ2-2; D is possibly TRBD1 (5 bases). The CDR3 is 15 amino acids. V dropped 6 bases and J dropped 5 bases, with 16 bases sitting between them. From germline, CDR1 is SNHLY and CDR2 FYNNEI. CDR3 DNA: TGTGCCAGCAGCCCCCAAGGGGTAGGGACCGGGGAGCTGTTTTTT. This translates into CASSPQGVGTGELFF. The complete variable domain, with remaining parts taken from reference TRBV2 and TRBJ2-2, reads EPEVTQTPSHQVTQMGQEVILRCVPISNHLYFYWYRQILGQKVEFLVSFYNNEISEKSEIFDDQFSVERPDGSNFTLKIRSTKLEDSAMYFCASSPQGVGTGELFFGEGSRLTVL.

This clonotype was recorded at least ten times. The V call is TRBV3-1, the J call TRBJ2-3; TRBD2 matches 8 bases. CDR3 size: 14 residues. V trimming: 6 bases; J trimming: 5 bases; junction bases outside the gene matches: 7. Germline CDR1 LGHDT, CDR2 YNNKEL (reference sequence). CDR3 nucleotides: TGTGCCAGCAGATACAGCGGGGGCGGAGATACGCAGTATTTT. This codes for CASRYSGGGDTQYF.

This clonotype has just one count. V gene TRBV3-1 combines with J gene TRBJ1-1, with TRBD1 matching 7 bases. The CDR3 totals 13 residues. Unmatched junction bases numbered 5, after V lost 4 bases and J lost 6 bases. Germline-derived CDR1 and CDR2 are LGHDT and YNNKEL (reference sequence). CDR3 in amino acids: CASSRDREAEAFF. DNA for the CDR3: TGTGCCAGCAGCCGTGACAGGGAGGCTGAAGCTTTCTTT.

The J gene is TRBJ2-3, the V gene TRBV5-1, with no clear D. V gave up 1 base and J gave up 1 base, with 4 bases separating them. CDR1 and CDR2 from the germline V gene are SGHRS and YFSETQ. This CDR3 is 13 amino acids long. The DNA for the CDR3 is TGCGCCAGCAGCTTGCCCGGCACAGATACGCAGTATTTT. Amino acids: CASSLPGTDTQYF.

This clonotype was seen repeatedly, ten times or more. The rearrangement links TRBV20-1 to TRBJ1-5, with D possibly matching TRBD1 (5 bases). The germline V gene encodes CDR1 DFQATT and CDR2 SNEGSKA (reference sequence). V lost 3 bases, J lost 5 bases, and 8 bases lay in between. CDR3 length: 12 residues. The CDR3 region has the DNA TGCAGTGCTAGCAGGGTCGATCAGCCCCAGCATTTT. Translation gives CSASRVDQPQHF.

The table lists this clonotype with many counts. The genes are TRBV20-1 and TRBJ2-5, with D perhaps TRBD2 (5 bases). The CDR3 is made up of 14 amino acids. Trimming stripped 1 base from V and 4 bases from J, with 13 bases between. Germline lookup yields CDR1 DFQATT and CDR2 SNEGSKA (reference sequence). The CDR3 DNA follows: TGCAGTGCTAGAGCCAGCTCGGGGTTAGAGACCCAGTACTTC. This sequence encodes CSARASSGLETQYF.